The present T cell receptor beta chain was sequenced within a study of T cell responses to AZD1222 COVID-19 vaccine. Study results and caveats: CD4 TCRs linked to vaccination spanned spike, dominating at 160-218 and 743-854. Nearly half of spike-specific TCRs reportedly target variant regions that are unmutated in the B.1.351 and B.1.1.7 variants.

With respect to this clone: Its target is not known.

Libraries were prepared by immunoSEQ multiplex PCR; TCRdb keeps only in-frame clonotypes and omits some of them. The table shows about 100,000 clones, with about 88% occurring only once. The V gene end was trimmed by 6 bases and the J gene end by 6 bases; junction bases not matched to a gene: 12. The CDR3 runs 15 residues. The germline V gene encodes CDR1 MDHEN and CDR2 SYDVKM. The sequenced sample was peripheral blood, obtained on day 0 of AZD1222 vaccination. This clonotype was obtained from an adult in good health. The rearrangement links TRBV28 to TRBJ2-5, with 8 bases fitting TRBD1. Written as DNA, the CDR3 is TGTGCCAGCAGCGAAGGGGCAGGGGGCGGGAAGACCCAGTACTTC. Protein sequence: CASSEGAGGGKTQYF.